These 25 T cell receptor beta chains were sequenced from one sample in a study of T cell responses to AZD1222 COVID-19 vaccine. The repertoire was sequenced with immunoSEQ multiplex PCR; TCRdb's copy has only in-frame clones and lacks some. This table has roughly 110,000 clones, around nine tenths appearing once. This specimen consisted of peripheral blood, obtained 28 days after the second AZD1222 dose. Source of these receptors: an adult who received the AZD1222 COVID-19 vaccine.

This clone has a handful of counts. The V call is TRBV11-2, the J call TRBJ1-2; no definite D call. Germline lookup yields CDR1 SGHAT and CDR2 FQNNGV. The CDR3 is 11 amino acids. V was shortened by 3 bases and J by 7 bases, with 6 bases between the two germline ends. CDR3 nucleotide sequence: TGTGCCAGCAGCTTTCGGGGTGGCTACACCTTC. This gives the protein CASSFRGGYTF. The full variable domain, with the rest looked up from reference TRBV11-2 and TRBJ1-2, is EAGVAQSPRYKIIEKRQSVAFWCNPISGHATLYWYQQILGQGPKLLIQFQNNGVVDDSQLPKDRFSAERLKGVDSTLKIQPAKLEDSAVYLCASSFRGGYTFGSGTRLTVV.

V usage is TRBV13 and J usage is TRBJ1-1, with D uncertain. V was trimmed by 0 bases and J by 1 base, leaving 9 bases between them. The CDR3 spans 15 residues. Germline CDR1 reads PRHDT; CDR2 reads FYEKMQ (reference sequence). The CDR3 region is CASSLGRGWNTEAFF. The CDR3 DNA follows: TGTGCCAGCAGCTTAGGAAGAGGGTGGAACACTGAAGCTTTCTTT.

The chain employs TRBV7-3 and TRBJ1-2, with D maybe TRBD1 (6 bases). Germline V CDR1 and CDR2: SGHTA, FQGTGA. V was trimmed by 5 bases and J by 0 bases, leaving 13 bases between them. The CDR3 runs to 15 residues. CDR3 nucleotides: TGTGCCAGCAGCCAGAGGGGGGGTTCTAACTATGGCTACACCTTC. Protein: CASSQRGGSNYGYTF.

This clone has only one observation. The genes are TRBV5-5 and TRBJ1-5; D may be TRBD1 (5 bases). The CDR3 covers 16 residues. Per the germline V gene, CDR1 is SGHKS and CDR2 is YYEKEE (reference sequence). Trimming shortened V by 4 bases and J by 5 bases, and 19 bases separated the two germline ends. DNA of the CDR3: TGTGCCAGCAGCCCATCAGGGTCCCCTCAGGATCAGCCCCAGCATTTT. Its translation: CASSPSGSPQDQPQHF.

The chain links TRBV6-6 to TRBJ2-7; 7 positions match TRBD2. The CDR3 loop spans 16 amino acids. The V gene's germline CDR1 is MNHNY and CDR2 SVGAGI (reference sequence). Unmatched junction bases numbered 18, after V lost 6 bases and J lost 7 bases. CDR3 DNA: TGTGCCAGCAGGGACACGGGGGGTTTAAGGGCGGAAGAGCAGTACTTC. Translating it yields CASRDTGGLRAEEQYF.

The rearrangement uses TRBV24-1 and TRBJ2-7, with D possibly TRBD1 on 8 matching bases. The germline gives CDR1 KGHDR, CDR2 SFDVKD. The CDR3 contains 16 residues. V was shortened by 4 bases and J by 2 bases, with 17 bases between the two germline ends. In DNA form, the CDR3 reads TGTGCCACCAGTGACGAAAGGACAGGGAGGGCCTACGAGCAGTACTTC. Translation: CATSDERTGRAYEQYF.

The V gene is TRBV30, the J gene TRBJ1-3; no reliable D call. CDR1 GTSNPN and CDR2 SVGIG come from the germline V gene (reference sequence). Between the trimmed V and J ends, which lost 2 bases and 7 bases, there was a span of 9 bases. This CDR3 has 12 residues. In DNA form, the CDR3 reads TGTGCCTGGAGTCGCGTGGGTAACACCATATATTTT. Translated: CAWSRVGNTIYF.

The rearrangement uses TRBV11-2 and TRBJ2-7; 10 bases line up with TRBD2. This CDR3 has 18 amino acids. Unmatched junction bases numbered 13, after V lost 5 bases and J lost 0 bases. Per the germline V gene, CDR1 is SGHAT and CDR2 is FQNNGV. CDR3 bases: TGTGCCAGCAGCCTGTCCGGGACTAGCGCGTCCTTCTCCTACGAGCAGTACTTC. It yields the protein CASSLSGTSASFSYEQYF.

The genes are TRBV27 and TRBJ1-1; possibly TRBD1 for D (5 bases). Per germline, CDR1 MNHEY and CDR2 SMNVEV (reference sequence). The CDR3 consists of 15 residues. V dropped 3 bases and J dropped 3 bases, with 14 bases sitting between them. The CDR3 protein is CASSLGPTVDTEAFF. The CDR3 DNA is TGTGCCAGCAGTTTGGGGCCCACGGTGGACACTGAAGCTTTCTTT.

This clone was counted between two and nine times. V gene TRBV6-5 combines with J gene TRBJ2-7; D perhaps matches TRBD1 (6 bases). The CDR3 extends over 14 amino acids. Germline CDR1 reads MNHEY; CDR2 reads SVGAGI. Trimming shortened V by 5 bases and J by 6 bases, and 17 bases separated the two germline ends. This CDR3 is CASSTQGRGPEQYF. CDR3 nucleotides: TGTGCCAGCAGTACTCAGGGGAGAGGGCCCGAGCAGTACTTC.

V gene TRBV5-5 combines with J gene TRBJ1-3; D not resolved. The V gene lost 0 bases and the J gene lost 2 bases, with 6 bases spanning the gap. CDR3 length: 14 amino acids. From germline, CDR1 is SGHKS and CDR2 YYEKEE (reference sequence). The CDR3 DNA reads as TGTGCCAGCAGCTTGGTGTTCGCTGGAAACACCATATATTTT. Translation: CASSLVFAGNTIYF.

The chain joins TRBV12-2 to TRBJ2-2. TRBV12-2 represents a pseudogene. This CDR3 is 21 amino acids long. CDR3 nucleotide sequence: TGTGCAAGTCGCTTAGCGTTGCGTACCCAACATGTGGCCAGAAACACCGGGGAGCTGTTTTTT. It is translated as CASRLALRTQHVARNTGELFF.

J is TRBJ2-3 and V is TRBV9, with 7 bases identical to TRBD2. The CDR3 totals 16 residues. The J segment lost 1 base and the V segment lost 3 bases, leaving 8 bases of the junction unmatched. Germline values: CDR1 SGDLS, CDR2 YYNGEE. The CDR3: CASSGPGLSGTDTQYF. The CDR3 coding sequence is TGTGCCAGCAGCGGTCCGGGACTAAGTGGCACAGATACGCAGTATTTT.

V gene TRBV3-1 (or the pseudogene TRBV3-2) combines with J gene TRBJ1-3, with D maybe TRBD1 (6 bases). Germline loops: CDR1 LGHDT, CDR2 YNNKEL (reference sequence). V was cut by 1 base and J by 0 bases, with 13 bases left in between. This CDR3 has 17 amino acids. The CDR3 spells CASSQAPQGSSGNTIYF. Written as DNA, the CDR3 is TGTGCCAGCAGCCAAGCTCCACAGGGAAGCTCTGGAAACACCATATATTTT.

V and J are TRBV7-2 and TRBJ1-1; 8 bases align to TRBD1. Per the germline V gene, CDR1 is SGHTA and CDR2 is FQGNSA. The J segment lost 5 bases and the V segment lost 6 bases, leaving 5 bases of the junction unmatched. This CDR3 is built from 13 residues. CDR3 bases: TGTGCCAGCAGTGTGACAGGGGTGACTGAAGCTTTCTTT. Translating it yields CASSVTGVTEAFF.

V is TRBV4-1 and J is TRBJ2-4; possibly TRBD1 for D (6 bases). Germline lookup yields CDR1 MGHRA and CDR2 YSYEKL. V lost 1 base to trimming and J lost 2 bases, with 9 bases between them. CDR3 length: 15 amino acids. The CDR3 loop is CASSQGGGSKNIQYF. For the CDR3, the DNA is TGCGCCAGCAGCCAAGGAGGGGGATCCAAAAACATTCAGTACTTC.

The J gene is TRBJ2-5, the V gene TRBV15, with D possibly being TRBD1 (6 bases). Germline-derived CDR1 and CDR2 are LNHNV and YYDKDF (reference sequence). The CDR3 covers 15 residues. Trimming cost V 0 bases and J 7 bases, with 15 bases left between them. In DNA form, the CDR3 reads TGTGCCACCAGCAGAGATAGGGCTAGCAGGGGGACCCAGTACTTC. It translates to CATSRDRASRGTQYF.

This clone was found a few times. The CDR3 loop reads CATSDGGRYEQYF. CDR3 bases: TGTGCCACCAGTGATGGGGGTCGCTACGAGCAGTACTTC. V and J are TRBV24-1 and TRBJ2-7; D tentatively reads TRBD1 or TRBD2 (5 bases each). Per germline, CDR1 KGHDR and CDR2 SFDVKD. V lost 3 bases, J lost 3 bases, and 8 bases lay in between. The length of the CDR3 is 13 residues.

The chain employs TRBV11-2 and TRBJ2-7, with D possibly being TRBD1 (5 bases). Germline assignment: CDR1 SGHAT and CDR2 FQNNGV. This CDR3 region has 14 residues. Trimming left V 3 bases short and J 1 base short, with 10 bases between. The CDR3: CASSFGAGSYEQYF. The DNA of the CDR3 is TGTGCCAGCAGCTTTGGGGCAGGATCCTACGAGCAGTACTTC.

The V gene is TRBV12-3 or TRBV12-4, the J gene TRBJ2-7; 7 nucleotides match TRBD1. The ends lost 7 bases at V and 9 bases at J; junction bases unmatched: 9. The CDR3 length is 12 residues. The CDR3, as DNA: TGTGCCAGCACCTCAAGACAGGGTGGGCAGTACTTC. Translation: CASTSRQGGQYF.

This clone has a handful of counts. V and J are TRBV11-2 and TRBJ1-5, with D perhaps matching TRBD1 (6 bases). V dropped 2 bases and J dropped 7 bases, with 15 bases sitting between them. CDR1 SGHAT and CDR2 FQNNGV come from the germline V gene. CDR3 length: 15 amino acids. This CDR3 reads CASSLSGTTGQPQHF. The CDR3 nucleotides read TGTGCCAGCAGCTTATCGGGGACAACGGGGCAGCCCCAGCATTTT.

The gene calls are TRBV7-9 and TRBJ1-1; D is possibly TRBD1 (5 bases). Per germline, CDR1 SEHNR and CDR2 FQNEAQ (reference sequence). This CDR3 has 14 residues. V lost 4 bases, J lost 7 bases, and 16 bases lay in between. CDR3 sequence: CASSSYRTPNEAFF. The CDR3 nucleotides read TGTGCCAGCAGCTCATACAGGACCCCGAATGAAGCTTTCTTT.

V usage is TRBV28 and J usage is TRBJ1-4; perhaps TRBD1 as D (5 bases). V was clipped by 4 bases and J by 5 bases, with 8 bases between them. The CDR3 runs 13 residues. Germline-derived CDR1 and CDR2 are MDHEN and SYDVKM. The CDR3 DNA sequence: TGTGCCAGCAGTTACGGGGCCAATGAAAAACTGTTTTTT. Amino acids: CASSYGANEKLFF.

The CDR3 DNA reads TGTGCCAGCAGCGTACAAGGGACAGATACGCAGTATTTT. Translated: CASSVQGTDTQYF. This chain joins TRBV7-9 and TRBJ2-3, with D unresolved. Trimming took off 5 bases at V and 3 bases at J, with 9 bases between the two ends. The CDR3 is made up of 13 amino acids. The V gene's germline CDR1 is SEHNR and CDR2 FQNEAQ (reference sequence). The full variable domain, completed using reference TRBV7-9 and TRBJ2-3, is DTGVSQNPRHKITKRGQNVTFRCDPISEHNRLYWYRQTLGQGPEFLTYFQNEAQLEKSRLLSDRFSAERPKGSFSTLEIQRTEQGDSAMYLCASSVQGTDTQYFGPGTRLTVL.

The V and J genes are TRBV15 and TRBJ1-6; 7 positions match TRBD1. Germline lookup yields CDR1 LNHNV and CDR2 YYDKDF (reference sequence). The J segment lost 10 bases and the V segment lost 4 bases, leaving 7 bases of the junction unmatched. The CDR3 covers 14 residues. The chain's CDR3 is CATSTGGLGSPLHF. CDR3 nucleotides: TGTGCCACCAGCACAGGGGGGTTGGGGTCACCCCTCCACTTT.